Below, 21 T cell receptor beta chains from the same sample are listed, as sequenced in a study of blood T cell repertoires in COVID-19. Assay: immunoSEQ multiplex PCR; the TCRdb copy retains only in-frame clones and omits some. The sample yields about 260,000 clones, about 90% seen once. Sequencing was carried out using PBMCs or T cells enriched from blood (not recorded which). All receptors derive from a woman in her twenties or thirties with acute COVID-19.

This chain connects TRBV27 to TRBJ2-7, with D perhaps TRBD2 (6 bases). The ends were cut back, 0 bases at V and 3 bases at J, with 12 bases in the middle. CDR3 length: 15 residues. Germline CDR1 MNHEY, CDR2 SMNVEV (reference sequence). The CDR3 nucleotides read TGTGCCAGCAGTTTATCGGCGGGGACCGTCTACGAGCAGTACTTC. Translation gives CASSLSAGTVYEQYF.

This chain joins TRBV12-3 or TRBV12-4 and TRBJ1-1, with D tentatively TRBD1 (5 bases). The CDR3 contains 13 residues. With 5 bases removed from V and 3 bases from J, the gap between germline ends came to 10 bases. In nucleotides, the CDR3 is TGTGCCAGCAGTGTGACAGCTCACACTGAAGCTTTCTTT. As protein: CASSVTAHTEAFF.

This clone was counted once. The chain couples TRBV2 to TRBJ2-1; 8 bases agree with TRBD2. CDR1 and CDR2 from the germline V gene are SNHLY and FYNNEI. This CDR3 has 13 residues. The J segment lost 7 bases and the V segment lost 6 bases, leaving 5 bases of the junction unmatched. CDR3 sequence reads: CASRKGLGNEQFF. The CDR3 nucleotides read TGTGCCAGCAGGAAGGGACTAGGGAATGAGCAGTTCTTC.

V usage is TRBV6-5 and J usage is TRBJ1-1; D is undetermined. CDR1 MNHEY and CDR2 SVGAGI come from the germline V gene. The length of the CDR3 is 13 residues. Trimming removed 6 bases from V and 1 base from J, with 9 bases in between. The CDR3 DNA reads TGTGCCAGCAGAAGCACAGCGAACACTGAAGCTTTCTTT. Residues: CASRSTANTEAFF.

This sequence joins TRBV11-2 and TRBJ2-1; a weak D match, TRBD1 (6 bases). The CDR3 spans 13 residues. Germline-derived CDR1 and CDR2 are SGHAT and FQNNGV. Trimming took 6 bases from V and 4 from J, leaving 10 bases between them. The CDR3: CASRPRGYNEQFF. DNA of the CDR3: TGTGCCAGCAGACCCAGGGGATACAATGAGCAGTTCTTC.

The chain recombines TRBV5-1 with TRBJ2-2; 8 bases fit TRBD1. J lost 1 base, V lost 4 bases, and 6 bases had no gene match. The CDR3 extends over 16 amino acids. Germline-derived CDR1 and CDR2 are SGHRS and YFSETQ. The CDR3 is CASSQQDRGNTGELFF. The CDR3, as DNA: TGCGCCAGCAGCCAACAAGACAGGGGGAACACCGGGGAGCTGTTTTTT.

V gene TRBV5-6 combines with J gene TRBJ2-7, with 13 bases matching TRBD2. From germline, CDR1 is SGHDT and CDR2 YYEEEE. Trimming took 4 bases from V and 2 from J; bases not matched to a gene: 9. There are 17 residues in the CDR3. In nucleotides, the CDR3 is TGTGCCAGCAGCCTAGGGGGTGGGACTAGCGGGGCCTACGAGCAGTACTTC. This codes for CASSLGGGTSGAYEQYF.

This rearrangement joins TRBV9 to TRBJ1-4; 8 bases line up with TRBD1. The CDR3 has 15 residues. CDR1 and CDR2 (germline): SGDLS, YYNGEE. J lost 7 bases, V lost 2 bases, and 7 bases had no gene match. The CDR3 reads CASSVRQGMGEKLFF. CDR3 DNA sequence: TGTGCCAGCAGCGTTAGACAGGGGATGGGTGAAAAACTGTTTTTT.

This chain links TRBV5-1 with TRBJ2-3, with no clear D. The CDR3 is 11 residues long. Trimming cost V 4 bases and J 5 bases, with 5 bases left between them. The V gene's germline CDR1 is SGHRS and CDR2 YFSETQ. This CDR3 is CASSTRDTQYF. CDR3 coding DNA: TGCGCCAGCAGCACGAGAGATACGCAGTATTTT.

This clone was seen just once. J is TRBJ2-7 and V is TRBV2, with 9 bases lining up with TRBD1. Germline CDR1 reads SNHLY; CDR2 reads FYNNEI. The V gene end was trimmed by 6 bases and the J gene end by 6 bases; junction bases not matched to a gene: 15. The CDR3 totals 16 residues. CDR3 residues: CASSFMDRDRDPEQYF. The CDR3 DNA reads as TGTGCCAGCAGCTTCATGGACCGGGACAGGGACCCCGAGCAGTACTTC.

The CDR3 nucleotides are TGTGCCAGCTCACCACCGGCCGGGAACTATGGCTACACCTTC. Encoded protein: CASSPPAGNYGYTF. The rearrangement joins TRBV18 to TRBJ1-2; D gene ambiguous. The germline CDR1 and CDR2 sequences are KGHSH and LQKENI. This CDR3 region has 14 residues. V was cut by 0 bases and J by 2 bases, with 7 bases left in between.

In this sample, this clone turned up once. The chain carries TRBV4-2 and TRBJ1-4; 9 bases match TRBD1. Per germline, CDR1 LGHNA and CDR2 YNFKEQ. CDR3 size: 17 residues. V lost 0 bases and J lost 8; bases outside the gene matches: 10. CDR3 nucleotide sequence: TGTGCCAGCAGCCAAGAGAGGACAGGGGAATTGTTGGAAAAACTGTTTTTT. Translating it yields CASSQERTGELLEKLFF.

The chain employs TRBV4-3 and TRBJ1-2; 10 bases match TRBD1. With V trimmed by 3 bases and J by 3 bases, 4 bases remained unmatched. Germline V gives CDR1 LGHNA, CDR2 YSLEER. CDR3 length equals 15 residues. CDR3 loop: CASSHAGTGDYGYTF. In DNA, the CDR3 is TGCGCCAGCAGCCACGCCGGGACAGGGGACTATGGCTACACCTTC.

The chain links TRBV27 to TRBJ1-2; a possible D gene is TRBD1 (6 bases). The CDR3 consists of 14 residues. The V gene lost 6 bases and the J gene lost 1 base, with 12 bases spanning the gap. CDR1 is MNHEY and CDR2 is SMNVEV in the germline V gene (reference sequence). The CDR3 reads CASSLRTDNYGYTF. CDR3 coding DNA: TGTGCCAGCAGCCTCCGGACAGATAACTATGGCTACACCTTC.

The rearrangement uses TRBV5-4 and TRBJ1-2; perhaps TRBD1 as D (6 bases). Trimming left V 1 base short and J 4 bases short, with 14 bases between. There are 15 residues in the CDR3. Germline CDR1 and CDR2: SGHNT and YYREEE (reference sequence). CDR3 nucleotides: TGTGCCAGCAGCTTGCCGGGGGGGCAGGGCTATGGCTACACCTTC. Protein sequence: CASSLPGGQGYGYTF. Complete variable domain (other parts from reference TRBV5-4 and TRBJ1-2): ETGVTQSPTHLIKTRGQQVTLRCSSQSGHNTVSWYQQALGQGPQFIFQYYREEENGRGNFPPRFSGLQFPNYSSELNVNALELDDSALYLCASSLPGGQGYGYTFGSGTRLTVV.

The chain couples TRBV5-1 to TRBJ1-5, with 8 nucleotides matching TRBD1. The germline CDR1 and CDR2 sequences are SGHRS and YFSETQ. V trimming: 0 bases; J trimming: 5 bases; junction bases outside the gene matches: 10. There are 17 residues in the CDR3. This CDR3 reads CASSLEPQGARYQPQHF. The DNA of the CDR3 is TGCGCCAGCAGCTTGGAGCCTCAGGGGGCTCGATATCAGCCCCAGCATTTT.

The CDR3 is CASRQMNTEAFF. For the CDR3, the DNA is TGCGCCAGCAGACAGATGAACACTGAAGCTTTCTTT. The V and J genes are TRBV10-2 and TRBJ1-1, with D unclear. Between the trimmed V and J ends, which lost 6 bases and 0 bases, there was a span of 5 bases. The CDR3 extends over 12 amino acids. The germline gives CDR1 WSHSY, CDR2 SAAADI.

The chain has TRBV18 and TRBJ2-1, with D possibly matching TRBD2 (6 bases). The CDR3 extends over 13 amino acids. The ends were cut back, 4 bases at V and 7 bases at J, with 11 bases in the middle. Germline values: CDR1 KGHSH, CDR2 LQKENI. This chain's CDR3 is CASSLRDWNEQFF. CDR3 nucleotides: TGTGCCAGCTCACTGCGGGACTGGAATGAGCAGTTCTTC.

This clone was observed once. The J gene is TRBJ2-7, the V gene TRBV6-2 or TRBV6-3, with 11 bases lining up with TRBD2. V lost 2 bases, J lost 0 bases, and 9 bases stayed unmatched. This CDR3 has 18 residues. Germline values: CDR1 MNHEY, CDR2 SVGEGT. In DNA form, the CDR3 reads TGTGCCAGCAGTTACACTAGCGGGAGTTCCATAATCTCCTACGAGCAGTACTTC. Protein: CASSYTSGSSIISYEQYF.

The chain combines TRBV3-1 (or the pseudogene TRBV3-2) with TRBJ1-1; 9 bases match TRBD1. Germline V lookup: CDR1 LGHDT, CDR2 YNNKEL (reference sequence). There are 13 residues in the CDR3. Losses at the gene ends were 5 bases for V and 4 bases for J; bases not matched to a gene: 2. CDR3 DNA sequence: TGTGCCAGCAGCTCGACAGGGGGCACTGAAGCTTTCTTT. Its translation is CASSSTGGTEAFF.

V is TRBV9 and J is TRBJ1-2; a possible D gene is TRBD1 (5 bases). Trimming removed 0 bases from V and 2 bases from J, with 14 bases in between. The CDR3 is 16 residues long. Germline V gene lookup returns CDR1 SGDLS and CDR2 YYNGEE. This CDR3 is CASSVGLGQTNYGYTF. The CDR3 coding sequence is TGTGCCAGCAGCGTAGGGTTGGGGCAGACCAACTATGGCTACACCTTC.